Sequencing of this TCR beta chain was carried out in a study of CD8+CD57+ T cells in acquired aplastic anemia. V lost 8 bases to trimming and J lost 1 base, with 8 bases between them. CDR3 length: 12 amino acids. The germline CDR1 and CDR2 sequences are MNHNS and SASEGT. Researchers used genomic DNA as the template to profile TCR beta VDJ and CDR3. TCRdb called the reads again in MiXCR, with one record for every CDR3 protein. The data contain 200,000 to 250,000 distinct CDR3 sequences, under 50% of them singletons. Patients picked for sequencing had shown CD8+CD57+ cell expansion detected by flow cytometry. A note on this clonotype: Because the CDR3 is missing its conserved closing phenylalanine or tryptophan, this is likely a read error.

The sequencing sample was made of sorted CD4+, CD8+, or CD8+CD57+ T cells (not recorded which) from PBMCs. This clonotype was obtained from a human donor with aplastic anemia. This rearrangement joins TRBV6-1 to TRBJ1-1, with D perhaps matching TRBD1 (5 bases). CDR3 region: CASSRENTEAFL. The DNA for the CDR3 is TGTGCCAGCTCCAGGGAGAACACTGAAGCTTTCCTT.